This entry features one TCR beta chain sequence. This clonotype turned up a few times. This receptor's antigen is unknown. It has no much larger one-base neighbor in the sample; base qualities were not kept. The germline V gene yields MDHEN for CDR1 and SYDVKM for CDR2. V was cut back by 5 bases and J by 7 bases, leaving a gap of 21 bases between them. The CDR3 has 15 amino acids, counting the end cysteine and phenylalanine. The sequence is cut down to CDR3 DNA, 45 bases in frame from base 1. These data are taken from a study of early T cells in non-severe SARS-CoV-2 infection (dated by TCRdb to the early 2020s). In terms of the full investigation: Bulk RNA from unsorted whole blood was used for TCR sequencing, so alpha and beta chains could not be paired.

Results the study describes overall, beyond this receptor: VDJdb matching was skewed toward anti-spike CD8 responses and likely underestimated virus-specific expansions, missing private and CD4 specificities.

This was a case-control study nested in a cohort of healthcare workers in London, UK, who had nasopharyngeal swab PCR tests and blood samples taken every week. Healthcare workers were recruited during the week of the UK lockdown, between 23 and 31 March 2020, and followed weekly for up to about 15 weeks. Library generation was performed with 5' RACE. The run used a NextSeq 500. The TCR library protocol attached unique molecular identifiers to individual cDNA molecules to correct for sequencing error and PCR bias. Both TCR alpha and beta chains were sequenced, and tight co-correlation was observed between alpha and beta sequence abundances in each sample. On the authors' methods: Decombinator V4 was used to perform V gene, J gene and CDR3 annotation of TCR sequences. Expanded TCRs were defined as changing significantly between any two time points under a Poisson model with p below 0.0001. TCR abundances were normalised to the total number of TCRs sequenced per sample and were expressed as counts per million. TRAV1-2 paired with TRAJ12, TRAJ20 or TRAJ33 defined MAIT TCRs, while TRAV10 paired with TRAJ18 defined iNKT TCRs. A search of VDJdb, accessed on 1 November 2021, was run for TCRs annotated to CMV, EBV and SARS-CoV-2, with TCRs annotated for multiple antigens excluded. TCRdb ran its own pipeline on the public reads, namely fastp trimming at Q25 and MiXCR clone calling, and kept in-frame beta chains. Each entry is one CDR3 protein sequence, shown with its most common DNA and genes. TCRdb's processing, not the authors' own work, is the source of the V and J calls. The sample table holds tens of thousands of distinct CDR3 sequences, of which 14% were seen once. The top ten clones comprise 6.1% of the sample.

This TCR was recovered from an adult who was a healthcare worker with PCR-confirmed SARS-CoV-2 infection or an uninfected control (not recorded which). The sequencing input was whole blood. This sequence uses TRBV28 and TRBJ2-7; the D gene assignment is ambiguous. The CDR3 in this case is CASSPEDGPYEEQYF. The nucleotide sequence is TGTGCCAGCAGTCCCGAGGACGGTCCTTATGAAGAGCAGTACTTC.